Given below is one TCR beta chain in context. This clone was recorded only once. Its specific antigen is unknown. Base qualities are not provided; no much larger clone lies one nucleotide away. The sample is drawn from a study of blood T cell repertoires in COVID-19 (dated by TCRdb to 2018 to 2020). Context from the whole study: Samples from collaborators originated in the United States, Italy and Spain and spanned both the acute and convalescent phases of COVID-19. The prospective study material was composed of cDNA or gDNA derived from T cells, B-cell-depleted T cells, or PBMCs. The repertoires were released in a freely available public database meant as a resource for research on the immune response to SARS-CoV-2. Deeply sampled blood TCRbeta repertoires from subjects exposed to, actively infected with, or recovered from COVID-19 were included in the dataset. Where available, HLA class I and class II types were taken from metadata supplied by the sample provider and were not determined by assay-based typing. Samples were obtained from the ongoing ImmuneRACE study (first 160 participants) and from over 1,000 subjects provided by 6 global collaborators. The sample metadata nearly always contained a de-identified subject ID, COVID-19 status, age in years and sex. Findings and caveats that apply to the study as a whole: How much clinical and demographic metadata was included differed by source and by participant, and the metadata was provided uncurated.

The immunoSEQ Assay, a bias-controlled multiplex PCR, was used to amplify TCRbeta CDR3 regions from genomic DNA. The authors' analysis ran thus. The number of nucleated cells in each sample was estimated from the amplification of reference gene primers within the assay. Sequence reads were collapsed and filtered to measure the absolute abundance of every unique TCRbeta CDR3 rearrangement. For each sample, productive Simpson clonality was calculated as the square root of Simpson's diversity index across productive rearrangements. Drawn from immuneACCESS, this table holds only the in-frame rearrangements with V and J called that TCRdb kept. Clones are partly lost; checked studies trace under half to an unresolved V gene and leave the rest unexplained. V, J and clone size derive from that table, while D and trimming were established from the DNA sequence. The sample has roughly 130,000 clones on record, 65% to 85% of them singletons. The ten top clones hold 1.9% of the sample.

Whole blood was collected in K2EDTA tubes by collaborating institutions according to the institutions' own protocols. For TCRbeta analysis, collaborators shipped samples as frozen whole blood, isolated PBMCs, or DNA extracted from either of those sample types. V is trimmed back by 8 bases and J by 8 bases, and the junction contains 9 bases that no gene match accounts for. Via the germline V gene, CDR1 is KGHSH and CDR2 LQKENI. From cysteine to phenylalanine, the CDR3 is 13 amino acids long. The sequence is cut down to CDR3 DNA, 39 bases in frame from base 1. The specimen was peripheral blood. This sequence originates from a man between 65 and 80 years old with acute or convalescent COVID-19. The chain couples TRBV18 to TRBJ2-1; a stretch of 7 junction bases matches TRBD1. CDR3 loop: CASRRQGWDEQFF. In nucleotide form, the sequence is TGTGCCAGCCGAAGACAGGGCTGGGATGAGCAGTTCTTC. With the portions outside the CDR3 filled from the reference TRBV18 and TRBJ2-1 genes, the complete variable region becomes NAGVMQNPRHLVRRRGQEARLRCSPMKGHSHVYWYRQLPEEGLKFMVYLQKENIIDESGMPKERFSAEFPKEGPSILRIQQVVRGDSAAYFCASRRQGWDEQFFGPGTRLTVL.